These 19 T cell receptor beta chains originate from one sample sequenced in a study of blood T cell repertoires in COVID-19. The repertoire was sequenced with immunoSEQ multiplex PCR; TCRdb's copy has only in-frame clones and lacks some. Seen here are some 350,000 clones, roughly 89% observed once, and the top ten hold less than 3.5%. The material sequenced was peripheral blood. The receptors shown here come from a woman under 30 who had recovered from COVID-19.

This chain uses TRBV5-1 with TRBJ2-3; TRBD2 aligns across 10 bases. Germline-derived CDR1 and CDR2 are SGHRS and YFSETQ. The CDR3 spans 16 residues. V dropped 4 bases and J dropped 1; count of bases not matched to a gene: 6. As DNA, the CDR3 is TGCGCCAGCAGCCAATCCCTAGCGGGAGGCACAGATACGCAGTATTTT. It encodes CASSQSLAGGTDTQYF.

The chain uses TRBV21-1 and TRBJ2-7; the table's D call of TRBD2 was not tested on the DNA. TRBV21-1 is described as a pseudogene. The CDR3 loop spans 16 amino acids. The CDR3 coding sequence is TGTGCCAGCAGCAAAGTCCTTCGGGAGAGGTCCTACGAGCAGTACGTC. The encoded protein is CASSKVLRERSYEQYV.

The chain joins TRBV25-1 to TRBJ1-5; possibly TRBD1 for D (5 bases). The CDR3 contains 15 residues. CDR1 is MGHDK and CDR2 is SYGVNS in the germline V gene. V dropped 4 bases and J dropped 3 bases, with 13 bases sitting between them. This chain's CDR3 is CASSGLQGYNQPQHF. For the CDR3, the DNA is TGTGCCAGCAGTGGGCTGCAGGGATACAATCAGCCCCAGCATTTT.

This clone was seen only once. The rearrangement uses TRBV7-9 and TRBJ1-2; perhaps TRBD1 as D (5 bases). The V end lost 1 base, the J end lost 4 bases, and 10 bases lay between the germline ends. Germline V gene lookup returns CDR1 SEHNR and CDR2 FQNEAQ (reference sequence). This CDR3 is 14 amino acids long. The CDR3 DNA follows: TGTGCCAGCAGCTTAGAACAGGCTTCCTATGGCTACACCTTC. Translated: CASSLEQASYGYTF.

The V call is TRBV11-2, the J call TRBJ1-1, with TRBD1 as a possible D gene (5 bases). CDR1 is SGHAT, CDR2 FQNNGV, per germline. Trimming took off 4 bases at V and 4 bases at J, with 13 bases between the two ends. The CDR3 totals 14 residues. CDR3 protein: CASSSWGQGTEAFF. The CDR3 bases are TGTGCCAGCAGCTCCTGGGGCCAGGGCACTGAAGCTTTCTTT.

The CDR3 DNA reads as TGTGCCTGGAGCGCCCTCGCCCCCCCCCGGGAGACCCAGTACTTC. This gives the protein CAWSALAPPRETQYF. The chain has TRBV30 and TRBJ2-5; D not resolved. V gave up 3 bases and J gave up 5 bases, with 19 bases separating them. Germline loops: CDR1 GTSNPN, CDR2 SVGIG (reference sequence). CDR3 length: 15 amino acids.

The V call is TRBV18, the J call TRBJ1-1, with 9 bases aligning to TRBD1. V was pared by 4 bases and J by 6 bases, with 6 bases of the junction left unmatched. The CDR3 is 14 residues long. The germline V gene has CDR1 KGHSH and CDR2 LQKENI. The CDR3 reads CASSLSDRGAEAFF. DNA for the CDR3: TGTGCCAGCTCACTGTCGGACAGGGGTGCTGAAGCTTTCTTT.

J is TRBJ1-2 and V is TRBV7-9; 10 bases are shared with TRBD1. Trimming at V came to 5 bases and at J to 6 bases, leaving 3 bases not matched to a gene. Germline-derived CDR1 and CDR2 are SEHNR and FQNEAQ (reference sequence). CDR3 length: 13 residues. In DNA, the CDR3 is TGTGCCAGCAGCATAGGACAGGGGGATGGCTACACCTTC. It encodes CASSIGQGDGYTF.

CDR3 sequence (DNA): TGCGCCAGCAGCCGACGACAGGGAACGAACACCGGGGAGCTGTTTTTT. Protein sequence: CASSRRQGTNTGELFF. V gene TRBV5-1 combines with J gene TRBJ2-2, with 7 bases that match TRBD1. The CDR3 has 16 amino acids. Germline V gives CDR1 SGHRS, CDR2 YFSETQ. The V and J ends lost 4 bases and 0 bases, in that order; junction bases with no gene match: 6.

The chain uses TRBV29-1 and TRBJ2-3, with D possibly matching TRBD2 (5 bases). The CDR3 has 15 residues. Germline V gene data show CDR1 as SQVTM and CDR2 as ANQGSEA. The ends were cut back, 6 bases at V and 5 bases at J, with 21 bases in the middle. The CDR3 loop is CSVNRDQSYGDTQYF. The CDR3 DNA reads as TGCAGCGTGAACCGGGATCAATCGTATGGAGATACGCAGTATTTT.

For the CDR3, the DNA is TGTGCCAGCAGCTTAGACGGGAGTAGTCGAGATACGCAGTATTTT. Protein product: CASSLDGSSRDTQYF. This chain joins TRBV7-9 and TRBJ2-3; D possibly corresponds to TRBD2 (6 bases). CDR1 SEHNR and CDR2 FQNEAQ come from the germline V gene (reference sequence). V lost 1 base and J lost 5, with 13 bases in between. The CDR3 has 15 residues. Full variable domain (rest looked up from reference TRBV7-9 and TRBJ2-3): DTGVSQNPRHKITKRGQNVTFRCDPISEHNRLYWYRQTLGQGPEFLTYFQNEAQLEKSRLLSDRFSAERPKGSFSTLEIQRTEQGDSAMYLCASSLDGSSRDTQYFGPGTRLTVL.

The genes are TRBV6-6 and TRBJ2-1; 8 bases fit TRBD2. Germline V lookup: CDR1 MNHNY, CDR2 SVGAGI (reference sequence). The CDR3 is 16 residues long. The ends lost 0 bases at V and 5 bases at J; junction bases unmatched: 6. In DNA form, the CDR3 reads TGTGCCAGCAGTTACTCGGTCGGGAGGGCCAACAATGAGCAGTTCTTC. It codes for CASSYSVGRANNEQFF.

The chain carries TRBV7-8 and TRBJ2-5; D is perhaps TRBD1 (6 bases). V was clipped by 5 bases and J by 5 bases, with 18 bases between them. The length of the CDR3 is 15 residues. In germline, CDR1 is SGHVS, CDR2 FQNEAQ. The CDR3 sequence is CASSPEDRLVETQYF. The CDR3 DNA sequence: TGTGCCAGCAGCCCGGAAGACAGGCTAGTTGAGACCCAGTACTTC.

The chain links TRBV10-2 to TRBJ2-5; 7 positions match TRBD1. The length of the CDR3 is 14 residues. The V and J ends lost 5 bases and 2 bases, in that order; junction bases with no gene match: 5. Per the germline V gene, CDR1 is WSHSY and CDR2 is SAAADI. In nucleotides, the CDR3 is TGCGCCAGCAGTTCGGGGACAGTACAAGAGACCCAGTACTTC. Amino acids: CASSSGTVQETQYF.

This chain connects TRBV14 to TRBJ2-1; 7 bases are shared with TRBD2. From germline, CDR1 is SGHDN and CDR2 FVKESK. CDR3 length equals 16 residues. With 0 bases clipped from V and 8 bases from J, the junction kept 10 bases outside the gene matches. CDR3 amino acids: CASSQDESGVWDEQFF. DNA for the CDR3: TGTGCCAGCAGCCAAGATGAAAGCGGGGTTTGGGATGAGCAGTTCTTC.

With regard to this clone: Given a much more abundant clone one base away, this may be a read error. This sample also contains other DNA sequences that code for the same CDR3. The chain links TRBV9 to TRBJ1-1; 10 bases align to TRBD1. Trimming cost V 2 bases and J 1 base; bases outside gene matches: 2. This CDR3 has 15 residues. Germline-derived CDR1 and CDR2 are SGDLS and YYNGEE. CDR3 sequence: CASSVGTGANTEAFF. CDR3 coding DNA: TGTGCCAGCAGCGTGGGGACAGGGGCGAACACTGAAGCTTTCTTT.

V and J are TRBV6-1 and TRBJ1-1, with D uncertain. Germline V gene data show CDR1 as MNHNS and CDR2 as SASEGT. The CDR3 has 15 residues. With 6 bases removed from V and 5 bases from J, the gap between germline ends came to 19 bases. The CDR3 DNA sequence: TGTGCCAGCAGCGTACCAGCCACTCTGAGGACTGAAGCTTTCTTT. This gives the protein CASSVPATLRTEAFF.

Here the CDR3 reads CASSLREGSYNEQFF. The DNA of the CDR3 is TGCGCCAGCAGCCTTAGGGAGGGTTCCTACAATGAGCAGTTCTTC. The genes are TRBV4-1 and TRBJ2-1; 7 bases fit TRBD2. The CDR3 is 15 residues long. In germline, CDR1 is MGHRA, CDR2 YSYEKL. V lost 4 bases to trimming and J lost 1 base; unmatched junction nucleotides: 4.

V and J are TRBV30 and TRBJ1-5; D gene ambiguous. The length of the CDR3 is 14 residues. V shed 2 bases and J shed 2 bases, with 10 bases lying between them. CDR1 is GTSNPN, CDR2 SVGIG, per germline (reference sequence). The CDR3 DNA sequence: TGTGCCTGGAGTCCCATCCGCGGCAATCAGCCCCAGCATTTT. The encoded protein is CAWSPIRGNQPQHF.